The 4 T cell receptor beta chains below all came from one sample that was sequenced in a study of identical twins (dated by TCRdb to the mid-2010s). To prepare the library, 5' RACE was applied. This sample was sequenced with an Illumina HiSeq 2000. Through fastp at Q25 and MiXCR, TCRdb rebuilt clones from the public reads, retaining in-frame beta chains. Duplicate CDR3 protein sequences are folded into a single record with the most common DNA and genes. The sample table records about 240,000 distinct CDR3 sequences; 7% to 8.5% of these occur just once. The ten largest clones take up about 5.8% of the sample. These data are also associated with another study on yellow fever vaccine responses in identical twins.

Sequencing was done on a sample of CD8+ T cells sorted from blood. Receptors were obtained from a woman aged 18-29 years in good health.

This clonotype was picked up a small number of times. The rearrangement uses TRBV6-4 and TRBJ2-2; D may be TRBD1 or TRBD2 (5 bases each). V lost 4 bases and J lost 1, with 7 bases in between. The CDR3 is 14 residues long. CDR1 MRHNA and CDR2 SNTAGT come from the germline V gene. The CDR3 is CASSGDGNTGELFF. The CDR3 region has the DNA TGTGCCAGCAGTGGGGACGGGAACACCGGGGAGCTGTTTTTT.

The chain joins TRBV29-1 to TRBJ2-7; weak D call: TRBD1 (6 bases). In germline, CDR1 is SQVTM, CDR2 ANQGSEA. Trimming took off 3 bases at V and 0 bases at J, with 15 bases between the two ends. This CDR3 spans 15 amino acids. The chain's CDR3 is CSVDPGQGDSYEQYF. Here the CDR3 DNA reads TGCAGCGTTGATCCGGGACAAGGGGACTCCTACGAGCAGTACTTC.

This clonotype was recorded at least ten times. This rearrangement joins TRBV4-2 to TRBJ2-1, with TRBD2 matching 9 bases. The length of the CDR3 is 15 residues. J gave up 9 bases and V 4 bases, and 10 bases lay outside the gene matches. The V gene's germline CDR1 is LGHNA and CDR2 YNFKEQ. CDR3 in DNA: TGTGCCAGCAGCCTCCCGGGACTAGCTAGGGGTGAGCAGTTCTTC. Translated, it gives CASSLPGLARGEQFF.

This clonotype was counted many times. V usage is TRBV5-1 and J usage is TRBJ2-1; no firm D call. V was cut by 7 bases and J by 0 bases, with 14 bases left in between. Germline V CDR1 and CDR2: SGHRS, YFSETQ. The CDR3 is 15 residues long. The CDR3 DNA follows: TGCGCCAGCTGCCTCTCCGCGAGCTCCTACAATGAGCAGTTCTTC. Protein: CASCLSASSYNEQFF.